This entry concerns a single T cell receptor beta chain. The antigen is not known. This sample was taken from a study of cytomegalovirus exposure and HLA in healthy donors. Study as a whole: A previous analysis identified 100 million to 120 million unique TCR beta sequences derived from approximately 190 million T cells.

PCR was performed using 60 Vbeta and 13 Jbeta primers. Method: immunoSEQ multiplex PCR; TCRdb's copy keeps in-frame clones and lacks some. The sample contains roughly 120,000 clones, roughly 78% of which appear only once. Per the germline V gene, CDR1 is LNHNV and CDR2 is YYDKDF (reference sequence). After removal of 3 bases from V and 3 bases from J, the junction contained 11 bases not matched to a gene. This CDR3 region has 17 residues. Findings of the study overall: Associated with HLA alleles at 0.05 false discovery rate in a later analysis were over 15,000 TCR beta sequences. Prior analysis indicated that the majority of TCR beta V segments exhibited productivity approximately 90% or approximately 30% of the time. Among TCR sequences, most were rare, though some public TCRs appeared in many donors.

The rearrangement joins TRBV15 to TRBJ1-3, with TRBD1 identical over 7 bases. The source of this sequence is a male donor in good health and CMV-seronegative. Sample: PBMCs. CDR3 amino acids: CATSRQWGDSFGNTIYF. Here the CDR3 DNA reads TGTGCCACCAGCAGGCAATGGGGGGACAGCTTTGGAAACACCATATATTTT.